This T cell receptor (beta chain) was documented in a study of shared clonotypes between healthy human individuals. Findings and caveats of the study: Naive CD4 clonotypes were shared across a handful of donors at about 5.3%. Few donors restricted represented genetic and exposure-history diversity.

With respect to this clone: Antigen specificity is unknown.

On sorted subsets, replicate PCRs used roughly 220 ng DNA, or some 28,000 T cell genomes. The table came from immunoSEQ multiplex PCR; TCRdb's copy has only in-frame clones and leaves some out. The sample gives under 1,100,000 clones, approximately 80% of which show up once; 0.6% to 0.7% is in the top ten. V shed 3 bases and J shed 0 bases, with 11 bases lying between them. This CDR3 is 15 amino acids long. Germline lookup yields CDR1 SGHRS and CDR2 YFSETQ. The sequencing input was memory CD4+ T cells from PBMCs. The subset here: CD45RA-negative fraction. The clonotype was recovered from a man between 18 and 29 years old in good health. Some clones in this sample may be carry-over from other donors' samples. The chain has TRBV5-1 and TRBJ2-3; weak D call: TRBD1 (6 bases). Written as DNA, the CDR3 is TGCGCCAGCAGCTCCCGGGACACCAGCACAGATACGCAGTATTTT. It is translated as CASSSRDTSTDTQYF. Supplemented by reference TRBV5-1 and TRBJ2-3, the full variable domain reads KAGVTQTPRYLIKTRGQQVTLSCSPISGHRSVSWYQQTPGQGLQFLFEYFSETQRNKGNFPGRFSGRQFSNSRSEMNVSTLELGDSALYLCASSSRDTSTDTQYFGPGTRLTVL.